The entry below gives a single T cell receptor beta chain sequence along with its context. Its specificity is unknown. The entry originates in a study of cytomegalovirus exposure and HLA in healthy donors. Study-level background: A later analysis reported the same platform for the roughly 120 validation repertoires and the 650 to 750 first-cohort repertoires. Whole-study results and caveats: As was reported, the classifier diagnosed cytomegalovirus status with high specificity and sensitivity.

This table comes from immunoSEQ multiplex PCR, and its TCRdb copy is limited to in-frame clones, with some not included. This sample has about 190,000 clones, with about 80% found just once. Germline V gene data show CDR1 as SGHDN and CDR2 as FVKESK. This CDR3 is 13 amino acids long. Trimming stripped 1 base from V and 7 bases from J, with 10 bases between. The sample taken for sequencing was PBMCs. The TCR sequence derives from a woman aged 18-29 years in good health and CMV-seropositive. The rearrangement links TRBV14 to TRBJ1-2; tentatively, D is TRBD1 (5 bases). The CDR3 loop reads CASSQVGVSGYTF. CDR3 sequence (DNA): TGTGCCAGCAGCCAAGTAGGGGTTTCTGGCTACACCTTC.